These T cell receptor beta chains were read from a single sample in a study of T cells after yellow fever vaccination. TCRdb used MiXCR to reprocess the 5' RACE reads, holding one entry per CDR3 protein. The sample consists of a few hundred thousand distinct CDR3 sequences, approximately 3.8% of them appearing once. Sequenced here: PBMCs, sampled on the day of the yellow fever booster vaccination. The receptors derive from a man between 18 and 35 years old who received the YFV17D yellow fever vaccine. Both conserved end residues are trimmed from each CDR3. Fields, in order: V gene, J gene, CDR3 protein.

V: TRBV5-1
J: TRBJ2-1
CDR3: ASSLAHSLYEQF

V: TRBV20-1
J: TRBJ2-1
CDR3: SARDRRVGGNEQF

V: TRBV7-9
J: TRBJ1-3
CDR3: ASSLLQDRGNTIY

V: TRBV12-3/TRBV12-4
J: TRBJ2-7
CDR3: ASSFDRNYEQY

V: TRBV4-1
J: TRBJ2-2
CDR3: ASSQESGTNTGELF

V: TRBV12-3/TRBV12-4
J: TRBJ1-5
CDR3: ASSLGPGNQPQH

V: TRBV15
J: TRBJ1-4
CDR3: ATSTVATNEKLF

V: TRBV24-1
J: TRBJ1-2
CDR3: ATHPGTVSHYGYT

V: TRBV6-5
J: TRBJ2-3
CDR3: ASSYSSGGLPDTQY

V: TRBV4-1
J: TRBJ1-2
CDR3: ASSQGPTGNYGYT

V: TRBV21-1
J: TRBJ2-7
CDR3: ASSTNPGLYEQY

V: TRBV20-1
J: TRBJ1-2
CDR3: SASVRGSNYGYT

V: TRBV28
J: TRBJ1-2
CDR3: ASSLIPGPSGGYT

V: TRBV5-6
J: TRBJ2-1
CDR3: ASSFRLGDSFREQF

V: TRBV2
J: TRBJ2-5
CDR3: ASRDTSNRETQY

V: TRBV6-6
J: TRBJ2-1
CDR3: ASSSDRGSYNEQF

V: TRBV10-2
J: TRBJ2-3
CDR3: ASTRTGREDTQY

V: TRBV5-1
J: TRBJ2-2
CDR3: ASSLAESNTGELF

V: TRBV5-4
J: TRBJ2-7
CDR3: ASSTGQLSHEQY

V: TRBV29-1
J: TRBJ1-1
CDR3: SVDGGYTEAF

V: TRBV11-2
J: TRBJ2-1
CDR3: ASSLGWGRDDNEQF

V: TRBV12-3/TRBV12-4
J: TRBJ1-3
CDR3: ASSPRGGGNTIY

V: TRBV3-1
J: TRBJ2-5
CDR3: ASSQDARLGETQY

V: TRBV7-8
J: TRBJ2-2
CDR3: ASSLVVGLGTGELF

V: TRBV7-9
J: TRBJ2-7
CDR3: ASSLSAYEQY

V: TRBV7-2
J: TRBJ2-4
CDR3: ASSLAGSGGATIQY

V: TRBV6-5
J: TRBJ2-5
CDR3: ASSQPVTGEQETQY

V: TRBV6-2/TRBV6-3
J: TRBJ2-1
CDR3: ASSFRTGVYNEQF

V: TRBV27
J: TRBJ2-5
CDR3: ASSPRSGGTWTQY

V: TRBV4-1
J: TRBJ1-1
CDR3: ASSRAPGEGTEAF